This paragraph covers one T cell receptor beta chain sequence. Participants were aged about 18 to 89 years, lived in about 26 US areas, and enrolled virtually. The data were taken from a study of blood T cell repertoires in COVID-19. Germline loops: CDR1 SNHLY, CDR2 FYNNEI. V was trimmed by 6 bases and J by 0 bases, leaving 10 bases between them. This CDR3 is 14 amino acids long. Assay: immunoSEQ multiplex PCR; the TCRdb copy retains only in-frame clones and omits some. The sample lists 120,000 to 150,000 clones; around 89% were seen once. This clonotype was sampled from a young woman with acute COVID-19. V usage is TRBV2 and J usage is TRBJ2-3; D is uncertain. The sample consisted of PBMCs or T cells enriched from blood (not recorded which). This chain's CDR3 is CASRSPVSTDTQYF. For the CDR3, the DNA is TGTGCCAGCAGGTCCCCTGTTAGCACAGATACGCAGTATTTT.